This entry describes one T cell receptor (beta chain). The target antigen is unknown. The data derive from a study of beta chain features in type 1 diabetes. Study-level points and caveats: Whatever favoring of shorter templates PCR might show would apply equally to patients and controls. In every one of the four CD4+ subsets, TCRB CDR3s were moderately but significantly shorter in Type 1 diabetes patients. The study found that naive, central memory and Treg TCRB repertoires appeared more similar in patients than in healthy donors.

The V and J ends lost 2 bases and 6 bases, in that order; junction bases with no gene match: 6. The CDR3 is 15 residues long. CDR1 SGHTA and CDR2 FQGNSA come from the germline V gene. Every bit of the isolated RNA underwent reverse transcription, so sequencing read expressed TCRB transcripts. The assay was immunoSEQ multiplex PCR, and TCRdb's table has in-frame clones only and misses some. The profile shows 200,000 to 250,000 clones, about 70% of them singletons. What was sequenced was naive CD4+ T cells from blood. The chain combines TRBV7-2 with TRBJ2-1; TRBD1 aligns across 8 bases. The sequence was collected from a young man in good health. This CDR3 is CASSLRGQVGNEQFF. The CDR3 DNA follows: TGTGCCAGCAGCTTAAGGGGACAGGTGGGCAATGAGCAGTTCTTC.